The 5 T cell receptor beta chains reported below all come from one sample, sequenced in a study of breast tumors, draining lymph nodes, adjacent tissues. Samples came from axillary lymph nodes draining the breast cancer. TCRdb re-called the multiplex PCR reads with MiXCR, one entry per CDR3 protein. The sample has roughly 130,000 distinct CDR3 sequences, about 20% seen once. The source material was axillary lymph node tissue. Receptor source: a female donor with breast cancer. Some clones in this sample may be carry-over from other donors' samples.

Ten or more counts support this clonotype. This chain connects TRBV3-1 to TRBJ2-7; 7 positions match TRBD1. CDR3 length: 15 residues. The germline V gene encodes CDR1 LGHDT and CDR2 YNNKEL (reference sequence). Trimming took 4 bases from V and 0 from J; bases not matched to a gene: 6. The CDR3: CASSLQGGSSYEQYF. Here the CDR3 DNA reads TGTGCCAGCAGCCTCCAAGGGGGCAGCTCCTACGAGCAGTACTTC.

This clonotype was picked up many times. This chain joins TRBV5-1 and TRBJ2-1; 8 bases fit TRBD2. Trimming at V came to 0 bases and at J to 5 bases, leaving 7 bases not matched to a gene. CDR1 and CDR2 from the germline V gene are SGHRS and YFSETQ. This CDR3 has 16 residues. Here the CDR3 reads CASSLVGSGSHNEQFF. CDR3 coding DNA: TGCGCCAGCAGCTTGGTAGGGAGCGGGAGTCACAATGAGCAGTTCTTC.

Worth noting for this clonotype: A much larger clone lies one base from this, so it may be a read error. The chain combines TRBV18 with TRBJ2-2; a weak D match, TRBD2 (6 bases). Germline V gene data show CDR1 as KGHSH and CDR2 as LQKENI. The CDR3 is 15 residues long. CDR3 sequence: CASSPGQGATGGLFF. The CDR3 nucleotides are TGTGCCAGCTCACCCGGACAAGGAGCCACCGGGGGGCTGTTTTTT.

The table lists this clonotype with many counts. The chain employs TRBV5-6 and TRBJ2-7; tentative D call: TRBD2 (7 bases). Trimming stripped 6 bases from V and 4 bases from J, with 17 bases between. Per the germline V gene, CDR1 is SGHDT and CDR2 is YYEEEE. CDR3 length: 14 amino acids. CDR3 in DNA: TGTGCCAGCAAGGGGGAGAGCGGGAATTACGAGCAGTACTTC. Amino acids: CASKGESGNYEQYF.

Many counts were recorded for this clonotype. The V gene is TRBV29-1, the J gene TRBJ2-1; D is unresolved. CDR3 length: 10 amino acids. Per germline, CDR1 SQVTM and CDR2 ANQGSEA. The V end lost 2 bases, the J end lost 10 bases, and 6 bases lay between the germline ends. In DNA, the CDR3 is TGCAGCGTTGAAACCGGGGAGCAGTTCTTC. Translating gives CSVETGEQFF.